The 18 T cell receptor beta chains below come from one sample, sequenced in a study of CD8 T cells in Susac syndrome. When the RNA was reverse transcribed, random hexamers were used with an input of about 0.5 to 1 ug. Each CDR3 protein is one row after TCRdb ran MiXCR on the immunoSEQ multiplex PCR reads. Of approximately 130,000 distinct CDR3 sequences in the sample, around 91% were seen once. Sequencing used CD8+ T cells from PBMCs. These receptor sequences come from a human donor with multiple sclerosis.

The chain joins TRBV25-1 to TRBJ2-7, with 8 positions matching TRBD1. J was trimmed by 3 bases and V by 4 bases; bases with no gene match: 8. Germline loops: CDR1 MGHDK, CDR2 SYGVNS. The CDR3 is 15 residues long. CDR3 in amino acids: CASSGWTGRIYEQYF. For the CDR3, the DNA is TGTGCCAGCAGTGGATGGACAGGGAGGATCTACGAGCAGTACTTC.

The chain uses TRBV10-3 and TRBJ2-7; 13 bases map to TRBD2. Per the germline V gene, CDR1 is ENHRY and CDR2 is SYGVKD. The junction had 6 bases not matched to a gene; V was cut back by 4 bases and J by 6 bases. This CDR3 is 15 amino acids long. The CDR3 loop is CAISATGTSGIEQYF. Written as DNA, the CDR3 is TGTGCCATCAGTGCGACCGGGACTAGCGGGATCGAGCAGTACTTC.

The chain recombines TRBV4-1 with TRBJ2-1; TRBD2 matches at 7 bases. Trimming cost V 0 bases and J 4 bases; bases outside gene matches: 3. CDR3 length equals 15 residues. The germline V gene has CDR1 MGHRA and CDR2 YSYEKL. CDR3 amino acids: CASSQDVGGYNEQFF. The CDR3 DNA sequence: TGCGCCAGCAGCCAAGATGTGGGGGGGTACAATGAGCAGTTCTTC.

The chain links TRBV10-1 to TRBJ2-7; TRBD2 is a possible D gene (5 bases). Trimming removed 4 bases from V and 7 bases from J, with 17 bases in between. The CDR3 extends over 14 amino acids. Looked up from germline, CDR1 is WNHNN and CDR2 is SYGVQD (reference sequence). The CDR3 here is CASSASMITGEQYF. For the CDR3, the DNA is TGCGCCAGCAGTGCATCAATGATTACGGGGGAGCAGTACTTC.

A single count supports this clonotype. V gene TRBV28 combines with J gene TRBJ2-7, with D perhaps TRBD1 (5 bases). CDR3 length: 16 amino acids. Germline V lookup: CDR1 MDHEN, CDR2 SYDVKM. Trimming left V 3 bases short and J 0 bases short, with 15 bases between. The CDR3 DNA reads TGTGCCAGCAGTTTTCTCGGAGACAGCAACTCCTACGAGCAGTACTTC. This sequence encodes CASSFLGDSNSYEQYF.

The rearrangement links TRBV20-1 to TRBJ2-1, with 8 bases matching TRBD2. Losses at the gene ends were 5 bases for V and 10 bases for J; bases not matched to a gene: 13. The CDR3 totals 14 residues. In germline, CDR1 is DFQATT, CDR2 SNEGSKA (reference sequence). As DNA, the CDR3 is TGCAGTGCTTTGGGGCGGGAGGCCCAGGAGGAGCAGTTCTTC. This encodes CSALGREAQEEQFF.

V and J are TRBV29-1 and TRBJ2-2, with a tentative D call TRBD2 (5 bases). This CDR3 contains 10 residues. Germline loops: CDR1 SQVTM, CDR2 ANQGSEA. V shed 7 bases and J shed 8 bases, with 8 bases lying between them. The CDR3: CSAREGELFF. DNA of the CDR3: TGCAGCGCGAGGGAAGGGGAGCTGTTTTTT.

The J gene is TRBJ1-1, the V gene TRBV4-3; D unclear. The CDR3 totals 17 residues. The germline V and J ends were trimmed by 4 bases and 4 bases, with 22 bases remaining between them. Germline assignment: CDR1 LGHNA and CDR2 YSLEER. CDR3 loop: CASSLRGHDSMGTEAFF. As DNA, the CDR3 is TGCGCCAGCAGCCTAAGAGGTCACGACTCCATGGGCACTGAAGCTTTCTTT.

The rearrangement uses TRBV6-6 and TRBJ1-2; 11 positions match TRBD1. The V segment lost 4 bases and the J segment 4 bases; nucleotides outside the gene matches: 5. This CDR3 has 15 amino acids. Germline-derived CDR1 and CDR2 are MNHNY and SVGAGI (reference sequence). The CDR3 loop reads CASSWGQGDGYGYTF. As DNA, the CDR3 is TGTGCCAGCAGTTGGGGACAGGGGGACGGCTATGGCTACACCTTC.

The chain has TRBV12-3 or TRBV12-4 and TRBJ2-1, with 11 nucleotides matching TRBD2. The V and J ends lost 3 bases and 4 bases, in that order; junction bases with no gene match: 5. This CDR3 region has 16 residues. The CDR3: CASSFGGLAVYNEQFF. In DNA form, the CDR3 reads TGTGCCAGCAGTTTTGGGGGACTAGCGGTATACAATGAGCAGTTCTTC.

This clonotype was seen only once. This chain links TRBV29-1 with TRBJ2-2; D gene ambiguous. The CDR3 covers 13 residues. Germline assignment: CDR1 SQVTM and CDR2 ANQGSEA. The V gene lost 4 bases and the J gene lost 5 bases, with 11 bases spanning the gap. This chain's CDR3 is CSVVRATTGELFF. CDR3 bases: TGCAGCGTTGTTCGCGCAACTACCGGGGAGCTGTTTTTT.

Worth noting for this clonotype: An end of the junction differs from the germline gene, which may be a read error. This chain uses TRBV29-1 with TRBJ1-2; possible D gene TRBD1, 5 bases. The CDR3 is made up of 12 amino acids. The V gene's germline CDR1 is SQVTM and CDR2 ANQGSEA. CDR3 amino acids: CSVKDSDYGYTF. Here the CDR3 DNA reads TGCAGCGTTAAAGACAGCGACTATGGCTACACCTTC.

The V call is TRBV29-1, the J call TRBJ2-1, with D maybe TRBD2 (6 bases). Trimming took off 5 bases at V and 9 bases at J, with 14 bases between the two ends. The CDR3 covers 12 residues. Germline CDR1 is SQVTM and CDR2 is ANQGSEA. CDR3 protein: CSVFGFGSEQFF. The CDR3 bases are TGCAGCGTTTTTGGTTTCGGGAGTGAGCAGTTCTTC.

The chain joins TRBV7-9 to TRBJ2-7, with D possibly called TRBD1 or TRBD2 (6 bases each). Between the trimmed V and J ends, which lost 2 bases and 3 bases, there was a span of 8 bases. The CDR3 covers 13 residues. The germline CDR1 and CDR2 sequences are SEHNR and FQNEAQ (reference sequence). CDR3 protein: CASSLRGVYEQYF. The CDR3 coding sequence is TGTGCCAGCAGCTTAAGGGGGGTCTACGAGCAGTACTTC.

The chain carries TRBV30 and TRBJ1-2; tentative D call: TRBD1 (6 bases). Deletions cut 1 base from V and 2 bases from J, with 11 bases between. Germline-derived CDR1 and CDR2 are GTSNPN and SVGIG (reference sequence). This CDR3 has 14 amino acids. CDR3 amino acids: CAWSEDSQNYGYTF. CDR3 nucleotide sequence: TGTGCCTGGAGTGAGGACAGCCAAAACTATGGCTACACCTTC.

The chain joins TRBV7-2 to TRBJ2-7; unclear D gene. Germline loops: CDR1 SGHTA, CDR2 FQGNSA. The CDR3 has 14 amino acids. Trimming took 4 bases from V and 2 from J, leaving 12 bases between them. CDR3 nucleotides: TGTGCCAGCAGCTCTCTCAGGAATACCTACGAGCAGTACTTC. This gives the protein CASSSLRNTYEQYF.

This sequence joins TRBV7-9 and TRBJ2-3; 10 bases fit TRBD1. Germline CDR1 and CDR2: SEHNR and FQNEAQ (reference sequence). V lost 3 bases and J lost 4; bases outside the gene matches: 1. This CDR3 comprises 14 residues. This CDR3 reads CASSLTGGADTQYF. The CDR3 DNA follows: TGTGCCAGCAGCTTGACAGGGGGCGCAGATACGCAGTATTTT.

The chain carries TRBV4-3 and TRBJ2-7, with D perhaps TRBD1 (5 bases). Germline values: CDR1 LGHNA, CDR2 YSLEER. This CDR3 has 14 amino acids. V was shortened by 0 bases and J by 2 bases, with 8 bases between the two germline ends. CDR3 DNA: TGCGCCAGCAGCCAAGAGGCAGGGACCTACGAGCAGTACTTC. This sequence encodes CASSQEAGTYEQYF.